Given below is one T cell receptor (beta chain) in context. Profiled with immunoSEQ multiplex PCR; TCRdb holds only in-frame clones, not every one. The sample lists about 400,000 clones; roughly 90% were seen once. Study members were between roughly 18 and 89 years old and lived in 24 US regions. Recovered status applied to Cohort 3 donors who had two consecutive negative PCRs. It also applied to those with clearance or with symptom resolution. The data were taken from a study of blood T cell repertoires in COVID-19. For the study at large: COVID-19 samples from acute and convalescent phases originated in the United States, Italy and Spain. PBMCs, B-cell-depleted T cells, or T cells provided the cDNA or gDNA that made up the material.

Specimen: PBMCs or T cells enriched from blood (not recorded which). This receptor was obtained from a woman aged 25 to 39 who had recovered from COVID-19.

The CDR3 spells CATSSVGDLYGYTF. The CDR3 region has the DNA TGTGCCACCAGCAGTGTCGGAGATCTCTATGGCTACACCTTC. J is TRBJ1-2 and V is TRBV15; D is undetermined. The CDR3 has 14 amino acids. Germline CDR1 and CDR2: LNHNV and YYDKDF (reference sequence). Deletions cut 3 bases from V and 4 bases from J, with 12 bases between. Supplemented by reference TRBV15 and TRBJ1-2, the full variable domain reads DAMVIQNPRYQVTQFGKPVTLSCSQTLNHNVMYWYQQKSSQAPKLLFHYYDKDFNNEADTPDNFQSRRPNTSFCFLDIRSPGLGDTAMYLCATSSVGDLYGYTFGSGTRLTVV.